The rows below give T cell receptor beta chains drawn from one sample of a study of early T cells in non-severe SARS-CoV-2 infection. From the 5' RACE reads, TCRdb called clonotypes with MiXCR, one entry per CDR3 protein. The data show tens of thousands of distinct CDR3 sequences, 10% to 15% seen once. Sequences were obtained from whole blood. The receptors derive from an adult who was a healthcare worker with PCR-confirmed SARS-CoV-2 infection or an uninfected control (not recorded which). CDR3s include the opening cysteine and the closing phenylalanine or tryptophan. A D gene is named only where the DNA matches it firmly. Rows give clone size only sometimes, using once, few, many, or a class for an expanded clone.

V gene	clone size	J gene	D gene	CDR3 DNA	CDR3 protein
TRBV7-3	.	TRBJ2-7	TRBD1	TGTGCCAGCAGCCAAGACGGGACAGGACCCCGGGAGCAGTACTTC	CASSQDGTGPREQYF
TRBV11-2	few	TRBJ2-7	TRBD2	TGTGCCAGCAGCTTATCACTAGCGGGAGCCCACGAGCAGTACTTC	CASSLSLAGAHEQYF
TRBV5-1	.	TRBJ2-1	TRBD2	TGCGCCAGCAGCCCTAGCGGGAGCTCCTACAATGAGCAGTTCTTC	CASSPSGSSYNEQFF
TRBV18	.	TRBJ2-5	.	TGTGCCAGCTCACAGCCCAATAGCGGCCAAGAGACCCAGTACTTC	CASSQPNSGQETQYF
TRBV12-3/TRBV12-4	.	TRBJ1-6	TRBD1	TGTGCCAGCACCCCGACAGGGGGGAATTCACCCCTCCACTTT	CASTPTGGNSPLHF
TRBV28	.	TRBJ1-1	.	TGTGCCAGCAGTGCGGGCCATGAACTTGAAGCTTTCTTT	CASSAGHELEAFF
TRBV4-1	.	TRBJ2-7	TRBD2	TGCGCCAGCAGCCCTGACCTTAGCGGGAGGCCGACCTACGAGCAGTACTTC	CASSPDLSGRPTYEQYF
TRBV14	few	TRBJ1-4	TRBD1	TGTGCCAGCAGCCCTTTGGGGGGACAGTCTAATGAAAAACTGTTTTTT	CASSPLGGQSNEKLFF
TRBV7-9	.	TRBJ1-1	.	TGTGCCGTCAGCGGGACTATGAACACTGAAGCTTTCTTT	CAVSGTMNTEAFF
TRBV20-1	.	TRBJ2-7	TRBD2	TGCAGTGCTAGGGTCTGGACTAGCGTTTCCTCCGAGCAGTACTTC	CSARVWTSVSSEQYF
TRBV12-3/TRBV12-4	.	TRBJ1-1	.	TGTGCCAGCAGTATCCAAATGAACACTGAAGCTTTCTTT	CASSIQMNTEAFF